This T cell receptor beta chain was captured by sequencing in a study of OX40 agonist ivuxolimab in advanced cancers. The CDR3 loop spans 15 amino acids. Trimming stripped 6 bases from V and 2 bases from J, with 14 bases between. CDR1 and CDR2 from the germline V gene are MDHEN and SYDVKM. Sequencing was performed with immunoSEQ multiplex PCR; in TCRdb, only in-frame clones are kept and a portion is missing. The sample lists approximately 32,000 clones, roughly 87% occurring once. The sequenced sample was CD4+ or CD8+ T cells sorted from blood, obtained in a trial of the OX40 agonist ivuxolimab. The rearrangement joins TRBV28 to TRBJ1-3, with TRBD1 as a possible D gene (6 bases). The origin of this receptor is an adult with an advanced solid tumor such as melanoma, head and neck, liver or kidney cancer. In DNA, the CDR3 is TGTGCCAGCAGGAATACAGGGACCGCTGGAAACACCATATATTTT. Amino acid sequence: CASRNTGTAGNTIYF.